The 19 T cell receptor beta chains in this list originate from one sample, sequenced in a study of vaccination effects on CD4 cells after COVID-19. Sequencing followed a ViraFEST assay step that expanded antigen-specific CD4+ T cells with viral peptide pools. Having been cultured for 10 days, the cells underwent CD4+ T cell isolation. Vaccine recipients, nucleocapsid antibody negative, had no prior SARS-CoV-2 infection. Method: immunoSEQ multiplex PCR; TCRdb's copy keeps in-frame clones and lacks some. The sample yields about 68,000 clones, 75% to 85% seen once. These receptors have no known antigen. Source: CD4+ T cells from PBMCs cultured with SARS-CoV-2 spike peptides, taken before COVID-19 vaccination. Receptors originate from a human donor who received a COVID-19 vaccine.

V and J are TRBV15 and TRBJ2-7; D is possibly TRBD1 (6 bases). Germline-derived CDR1 and CDR2 are LNHNV and YYDKDF (reference sequence). The length of the CDR3 is 14 residues. The CDR3 reads CATSRASGERTVNV. The CDR3 nucleotides are TGTGCCACCAGCAGAGCCTCAGGGGAACGGACGGTGAACGTC.

V gene TRBV4-1 combines with J gene TRBJ2-3; the match to TRBD2 covers 8 bases. This CDR3 spans 20 amino acids. In germline, CDR1 is MGHRA, CDR2 YSYEKL. With V trimmed by 4 bases and J by 0 bases, 18 bases remained unmatched. CDR3 in amino acids: CASSRPGGGRGEGSTDTQYF. The CDR3 DNA follows: TGCGCCAGCAGCCGACCGGGGGGGGGTCGGGGCGAGGGAAGCACAGATACGCAGTATTTT.

V is TRBV9 and J is TRBJ2-5; 9 nucleotides agree with TRBD2. This CDR3 is 16 amino acids long. With V trimmed by 3 bases and J by 5 bases, 11 bases remained unmatched. Germline CDR1 is SGDLS and CDR2 is YYNGEE. The CDR3 loop reads CASSATPGLAQETQYF. CDR3 nucleotides: TGTGCCAGCAGCGCCACCCCGGGACTAGCTCAGGAGACCCAGTACTTC.

The J gene is TRBJ2-7, the V gene TRBV7-2, with TRBD1 identical over 9 bases. The CDR3 spans 15 residues. Trimming took 5 bases from V and 2 from J; bases not matched to a gene: 7. The germline CDR1 and CDR2 sequences are SGHTA and FQGNSA. The CDR3 DNA is TGTGCCAGCAGCCTGACCGGGACAGGGACCTACGAGCAGTACGTC. It specifies CASSLTGTGTYEQYV.

This chain connects TRBV6-5 to TRBJ1-5, with D maybe TRBD1 (6 bases). Germline CDR1 MNHEY, CDR2 SVGAGI. The CDR3 covers 15 residues. The V end lost 5 bases, the J end lost 7 bases, and 18 bases lay between the germline ends. CDR3 sequence reads: CASSTRGGGTQPQHF. CDR3 nucleotides: TGTGCCAGCAGTACCCGAGGAGGGGGTACCCAGCCCCAGCATTTT.

Only one count was recorded for this clone. The CDR3 region is CASSPREGADEQYV. The CDR3 coding sequence is TGTGCCAGCTCCCCCAGGGAAGGGGCTGACGAGCAGTACGTC. This sequence joins TRBV18 and TRBJ2-7; TRBD1 might be the D (5 bases). V lost 6 bases and J lost 5, with 17 bases in between. The CDR3 runs 14 residues. Looked up from germline, CDR1 is KGHSH and CDR2 is LQKENI.

The chain links TRBV6-5 to TRBJ2-1; 10 bases line up with TRBD1. The V gene end was trimmed by 6 bases and the J gene end by 4 bases; junction bases not matched to a gene: 6. Germline CDR1 MNHEY, CDR2 SVGAGI. The CDR3 contains 15 residues. CDR3 nucleotide sequence: TGTGCCAGCAGGAGCCGGGACAGGGGTTACAATGAGCAGTTCTTC. Protein product: CASRSRDRGYNEQFF.

This clone was counted only a few times. This chain connects TRBV7-9 to TRBJ1-2, with no clear D. V was shortened by 1 base and J by 7 bases, with 7 bases between the two germline ends. This CDR3 comprises 12 residues. CDR1 is SEHNR, CDR2 FQNEAQ, per germline (reference sequence). The CDR3 loop is CASSLGGFGYTF. CDR3 DNA sequence: TGTGCCAGCAGCTTAGGAGGGTTTGGCTACACCTTC.

The gene calls are TRBV11-3 and TRBJ2-3; 10 positions agree with TRBD1. V dropped 7 bases and J dropped 4; count of bases not matched to a gene: 8. CDR1 and CDR2 (germline): SGHNT, YENEEA. The CDR3 totals 15 residues. CDR3 in amino acids: CASTSGTGEADTQYF. The CDR3 DNA follows: TGTGCCAGCACTTCCGGGACAGGGGAAGCAGATACGCAGTATTTT.

There are a few counts of this clone. V usage is TRBV6-5 and J usage is TRBJ1-5, with a weak D call TRBD1 (5 bases). This CDR3 has 16 amino acids. CDR1 is MNHEY, CDR2 SVGAGI, per germline. V was pared by 0 bases and J by 2 bases, with 11 bases between. The CDR3, as DNA: TGTGCCAGCAGTTACTCGTGGGACTCAGGCAATCAGCCCCAGCATTTT. It yields the protein CASSYSWDSGNQPQHF.

As concerns this clone: A junction end diverges from the germline sequence, so it may reflect a read error. The V and J genes are TRBV12-5 and TRBJ1-6; 7 bases are a match to TRBD1. Germline lookup yields CDR1 LGHNT and CDR2 FRNRAP. This CDR3 has 15 amino acids. CDR3 coding DNA: TGTGCTAGTGGTGGGGACAGTACCTATAATTCGCCCCTCCACTTT. Amino acids: CASGGDSTYNSPLHF. The full variable domain, with the rest looked up from reference TRBV12-5 and TRBJ1-6, is DARVTQTPRHKVTEMGQEVTMRCQPILGHNTVFWYRQTMMQGLELLAYFRNRAPLDDSGMPKDRFSAEMPDATLATLKIQPSEPRDSAVYFCASGGDSTYNSPLHFGNGTRLTVT.

This clone has more than one count but fewer than ten. The rearrangement links TRBV18 to TRBJ2-7; D gene ambiguous. This CDR3 is built from 12 residues. V shed 2 bases and J shed 7 bases, with 9 bases lying between them. Germline CDR1 reads KGHSH; CDR2 reads LQKENI. CDR3: CASSPGLREQYV. The CDR3 bases are TGTGCCAGCTCACCAGGGCTACGGGAGCAGTACGTC.

DNA for the CDR3: TGTGCCAGCAGCTACGTTACTAGGGACAAAAACATTCAGTACTTC. Translating gives CASSYVTRDKNIQYF. The chain links TRBV7-2 to TRBJ2-4; TRBD2 might be the D (5 bases). Germline V CDR1 and CDR2: SGHTA, FQGNSA. The CDR3 length is 15 residues. Trimming pared 4 bases from V and 3 bases from J, leaving 13 bases between.

The chain has TRBV18 and TRBJ1-4; D remains unclear. This CDR3 has 12 amino acids. Per the germline V gene, CDR1 is KGHSH and CDR2 is LQKENI. V lost 4 bases and J lost 8, with 8 bases in between. The CDR3, as DNA: TGTGCCAGCTCACGAGATTTCGAAAAACTGTTTTTT. This encodes CASSRDFEKLFF. Drawing the rest from reference TRBV18 and TRBJ1-4, the complete variable domain is NAGVMQNPRHLVRRRGQEARLRCSPMKGHSHVYWYRQLPEEGLKFMVYLQKENIIDESGMPKERFSAEFPKEGPSILRIQQVVRGDSAAYFCASSRDFEKLFFGSGTQLSVL.

This chain links TRBV19 with TRBJ1-5; D uncertain. Germline CDR1 reads LNHDA; CDR2 reads SQIVND (reference sequence). Trimming cost V 7 bases and J 9 bases, with 19 bases left between them. The CDR3 length is 14 residues. The CDR3 region has the DNA TGTGCCAGTAAAGTGTCCGGGTTTGGCAGGCCCCAGCATTTT. Encoded protein: CASKVSGFGRPQHF.

This clone was observed a few times. The chain combines TRBV5-4 with TRBJ2-1, with D possibly matching TRBD1 (7 bases). Germline-derived CDR1 and CDR2 are SGHNT and YYREEE (reference sequence). Deletions cut 1 base from V and 6 bases from J, with 8 bases between. The CDR3 spans 13 residues. CDR3 sequence: CASSLQGGNEQFF. CDR3 DNA: TGTGCCAGCAGCTTGCAGGGGGGCAATGAGCAGTTCTTC. The whole variable domain, remainder taken from reference TRBV5-4 and TRBJ2-1, is ETGVTQSPTHLIKTRGQQVTLRCSSQSGHNTVSWYQQALGQGPQFIFQYYREEENGRGNFPPRFSGLQFPNYSSELNVNALELDDSALYLCASSLQGGNEQFFGPGTRLTVL.

The V and J genes are TRBV9 and TRBJ1-1; possibly TRBD1 for D (5 bases). The CDR3 covers 15 residues. Germline lookup yields CDR1 SGDLS and CDR2 YYNGEE. The V and J ends lost 0 bases and 0 bases respectively, with 9 bases between them. This CDR3 is CASSVVRGVNTEAFF. For the CDR3, the DNA is TGTGCCAGCAGCGTAGTACGGGGGGTGAACACTGAAGCTTTCTTT.

This clone was detected only a few times. This chain joins TRBV5-4 and TRBJ1-3; no reliable D call. The CDR3 contains 15 residues. Germline V lookup: CDR1 SGHNT, CDR2 YYREEE (reference sequence). Trimming cost V 4 bases and J 0 bases, with 11 bases left between them. CDR3 sequence: CASSHAGVSGNTIYF. CDR3 coding DNA: TGTGCCAGCAGCCACGCCGGGGTCTCTGGAAACACCATATATTTT.

J is TRBJ1-5 and V is TRBV2; 7 nucleotides line up with TRBD1. Germline V lookup: CDR1 SNHLY, CDR2 FYNNEI. Losses at the gene ends were 6 bases for V and 1 base for J; bases not matched to a gene: 9. This CDR3 has 16 residues. The CDR3 spells CASRQTPGQSNQPQHF. CDR3 DNA: TGTGCCAGCAGGCAAACACCGGGACAGAGCAATCAGCCCCAGCATTTT.